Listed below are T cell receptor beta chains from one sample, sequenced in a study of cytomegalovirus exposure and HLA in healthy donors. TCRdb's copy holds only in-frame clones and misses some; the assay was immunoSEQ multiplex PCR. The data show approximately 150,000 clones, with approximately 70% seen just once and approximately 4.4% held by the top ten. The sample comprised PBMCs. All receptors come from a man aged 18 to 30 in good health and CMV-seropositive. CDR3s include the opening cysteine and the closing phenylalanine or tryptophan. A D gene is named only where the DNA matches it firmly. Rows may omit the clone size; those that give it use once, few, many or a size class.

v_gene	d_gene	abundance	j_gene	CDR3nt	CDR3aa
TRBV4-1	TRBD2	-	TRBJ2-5	TGCGCCAGCAGCCAAGGAGCGGCGGGGGTGCAAGAGACCCAGTACTTC	CASSQGAAGVQETQYF
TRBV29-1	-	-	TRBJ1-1	TGCAGCGCCCGGTTTGGGGGGGACACTGAAGCTTTCTTT	CSARFGGDTEAFF
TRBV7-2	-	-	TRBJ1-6	TGTGCCAGCAGGGTCGGAGGGGCTGGATCACCCCTCCACTTT	CASRVGGAGSPLHF
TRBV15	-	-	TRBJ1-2	TGTGCCACCAGCAGAAGAATCCCCGACACTCGCTATGGCTACACCTTC	CATSRRIPDTRYGYTF
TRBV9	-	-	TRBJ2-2	TGTGCCAGCAGCGCCGCAGTGGGGAGCACCGGGGAGCTGTTTTTT	CASSAAVGSTGELFF
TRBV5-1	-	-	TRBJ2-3	TGCGCCAGCAGCTTGTCTGACAGCTTTCTCACAGATACGCAGTATTTT	CASSLSDSFLTDTQYF
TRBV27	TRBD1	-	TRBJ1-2	TGTGCCAGCAGTTTGGACAGGGACTATGGCTACACCTTC	CASSLDRDYGYTF
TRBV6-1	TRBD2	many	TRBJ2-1	TGTGCCAGCAGCCCCCTAGCGGGGGTTTACAATGAGCAGTTCTTC	CASSPLAGVYNEQFF
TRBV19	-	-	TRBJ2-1	TGCGCCAGTAGTAAGGAAGGGGCTCTTAGCTATGAGCAGTTCTTC	CASSKEGALSYEQFF
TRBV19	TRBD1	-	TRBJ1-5	TGTGCCAGTAGTATAAAGGTTGAGACAGGGGAAGATCAGCCCCAGCATTTT	CASSIKVETGEDQPQHF
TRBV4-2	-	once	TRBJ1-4	TGTGCCAGCAGCCAGGCAGGGGTGGATGAAAAACTGTTTTTT	CASSQAGVDEKLFF
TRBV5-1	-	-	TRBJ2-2	TGCGCCAGCAGCTTGGAGGGGGGGAGAACCGGGGAGCTGTTTTTT	CASSLEGGRTGELFF
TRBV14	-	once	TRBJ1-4	TGTGCCAGCAGCCAAGGGATACAGGGTTGGGAAAAACTGTTTTTT	CASSQGIQGWEKLFF
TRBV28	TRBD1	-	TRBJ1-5	TGTGCCACCCAGGACAGGGTCACTCAGCCCCAGCATTTT	CATQDRVTQPQHF
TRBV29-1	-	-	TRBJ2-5	TGCAGCGTAGCCCCAATCCTGGGGCAGAAAGAGACCCAGTACTTC	CSVAPILGQKETQYF
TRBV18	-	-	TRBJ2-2	TGTGCCAGCTCACCCTCAGAGACACCGTCCGGGGAGCTGTTTTTT	CASSPSETPSGELFF
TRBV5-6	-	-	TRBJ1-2	TGTGCCAGCAGCTTGAGCGGGCATTGGAACTATGGCTACACCTTC	CASSLSGHWNYGYTF
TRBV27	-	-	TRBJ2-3	TGTGCCAGCAGTTCCCCTCCCCTAGGCGGCCCAGATACGCAGTATTTT	CASSSPPLGGPDTQYF
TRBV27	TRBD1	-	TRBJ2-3	TGTGCCAGCAGTTCCCCCGGACAGGGTGCGACAGATACGCAGTATTTT	CASSSPGQGATDTQYF
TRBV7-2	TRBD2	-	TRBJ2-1	TGTGCCAGCAGCTTACTAGCGGACAATGAGCAGTTCTTC	CASSLLADNEQFF
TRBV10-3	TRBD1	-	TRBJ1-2	TGTGCCACATGCCCCCAGGACAGGGACTATGGCTACACCTTC	CATCPQDRDYGYTF
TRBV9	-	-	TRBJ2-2	TGTGCCAGCAGCCCGAATGCCGGAGGCGGGGAGCTGTTTTTT	CASSPNAGGGELFF
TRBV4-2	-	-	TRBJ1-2	TGTGCCAGCAGCCAAGATCTCCGTACACAGGGCGGCTACACCTTC	CASSQDLRTQGGYTF
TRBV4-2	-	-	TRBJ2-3	TGTGCCAGCAGCCAACGACAGGCCCCTAGCACAGATACGCAGTATTTT	CASSQRQAPSTDTQYF
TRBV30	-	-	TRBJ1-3	TGTGCCGGGAACAGGGCCGGCGGAAACACCATATATTTT	CAGNRAGGNTIYF
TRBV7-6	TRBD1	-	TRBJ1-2	TGTGCCAGCAGCAGGGGACAGGCCAACTATGGCTACACCTTC	CASSRGQANYGYTF
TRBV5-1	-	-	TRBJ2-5	TGCGCCAGCAGCGTGGGGGCGGGAGAAGAGACCCAGTACTTC	CASSVGAGEETQYF
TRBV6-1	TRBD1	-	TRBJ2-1	TGTGCCAGCAGTCGGACAGGGGGGGCCTACAATGAGCAGTTCTTC	CASSRTGGAYNEQFF